This T cell receptor beta chain comes out of a study of blood T cell repertoires in COVID-19. With 5 bases removed from V and 0 bases from J, the gap between germline ends came to 5 bases. This CDR3 spans 12 amino acids. Germline V gene sequence: CDR1 MDHEN, CDR2 SYDVKM. Method: immunoSEQ multiplex PCR; TCRdb's copy keeps in-frame clones and lacks some. The repertoire holds about 190,000 clones, almost 80% seen once, with 15% to 20% in the top ten. Sequences were obtained from peripheral blood. The chain carries TRBV28 and TRBJ2-7; D is unclear. The clonotype was recovered from a man aged 55-75 years with active or convalescent COVID-19. The CDR3 reads CASSVSSYEQYF. CDR3 DNA sequence: TGTGCCAGCAGTGTCAGCTCCTACGAGCAGTACTTC.